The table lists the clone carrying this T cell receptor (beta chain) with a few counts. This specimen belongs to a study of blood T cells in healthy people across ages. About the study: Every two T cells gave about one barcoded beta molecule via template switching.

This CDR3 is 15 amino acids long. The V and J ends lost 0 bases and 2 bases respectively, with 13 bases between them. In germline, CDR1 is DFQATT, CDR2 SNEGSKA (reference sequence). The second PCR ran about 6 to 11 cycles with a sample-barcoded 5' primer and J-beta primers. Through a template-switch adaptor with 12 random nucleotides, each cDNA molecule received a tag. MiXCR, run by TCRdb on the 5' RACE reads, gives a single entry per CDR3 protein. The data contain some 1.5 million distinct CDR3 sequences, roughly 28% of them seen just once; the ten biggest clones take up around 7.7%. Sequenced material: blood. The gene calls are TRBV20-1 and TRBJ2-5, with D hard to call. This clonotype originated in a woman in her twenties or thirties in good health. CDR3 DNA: TGCAGTGCTAGAGATAGGCGGCGGAATCAAGAGACCCAGTACTTC. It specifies CSARDRRRNQETQYF.